Given below is one TCR beta chain in context. The entry originates in a study of T cells in Graves' hyperthyroidism and ophthalmopathy. RNA transcripts yielded amplified TCR beta CDR3 regions. With the HTBI primer set, the TCR CDR3 went through a first round of RT-PCR. TCRdb fed the multiplex PCR reads into MiXCR, producing one record per CDR3 protein. The table includes hundreds of thousands of distinct CDR3 sequences, less than 15% detected once. The sample comprised blood. The receptor comes from a woman under 30 with Graves' hyperthyroidism.

CDR3 region: CASSTGGMAPLHF. DNA of the CDR3: TGTGCCAGCAGCACAGGGGGAATGGCACCCCTCCACTTT. The V call is TRBV5-5, the J call TRBJ1-6, with 8 nucleotides matching TRBD1. The CDR3 has 13 amino acids. Trimming at V came to 4 bases and at J to 11 bases, leaving 5 bases not matched to a gene. Germline CDR1 SGHKS, CDR2 YYEKEE (reference sequence).